This paragraph covers one T cell receptor beta chain sequence. Its matching antigen is unknown. The data originate from a study of T cells after yellow fever vaccination. Whole-study findings and limits: Most clones from primary vaccination resurfaced after the booster (around 95% CD4, around 90% CD8). Though weaker, the secondary response peaked faster, on day 5 versus 15.

TCRdb re-called the 5' RACE reads through MiXCR, storing one row per CDR3 protein. The profile covers hundreds of thousands of distinct CDR3 sequences, with about 14% appearing a single time and over 12% taken by the ten largest. This CDR3 has 12 amino acids. The germline gives CDR1 SQVTM, CDR2 ANQGSEA. V lost 6 bases, J lost 3 bases, and 2 bases stayed unmatched. This chain connects TRBV29-1 to TRBJ1-2, with TRBD1 matching 9 bases. The sample consisted of PBMCs, taken on the day of the yellow fever booster vaccination. The receptor comes from a man aged 25-45 years who received the YFV17D yellow fever vaccine. CDR3: CSVDRGYYGYTF. As DNA, the CDR3 is TGCAGCGTGGACAGGGGTTACTATGGCTACACCTTC.